This TCR beta chain came from a study of blood T cell repertoires in COVID-19 (dated by TCRdb to about 2020). With regard to the full study: Samples covering the acute and convalescent phases of COVID-19 were provided by collaborators in the United States, Italy and Spain. The material from the prospective study consisted of cDNA or gDNA derived from T cells, B-cell-depleted T cells, or PBMCs. Deeply sampled blood TCRbeta repertoires from subjects exposed to, actively infected with, or recovered from COVID-19 were included in the dataset. The repertoires were made available in a free public database intended to serve as a resource for research on the immune response to SARS-CoV-2. Samples came from the ongoing ImmuneRACE study (first 160 participants) plus 1,254 subjects from 6 global collaborators. Nearly every sample came with metadata listing a de-identified subject ID, COVID-19 status, age in years and sex. Where HLA class I and class II types were available, the types were taken from metadata supplied by the sample provider, not from assay-based typing.

Note on this clone: The clone's antigen remains unknown. Per-base qualities were not stored, and no clone one base away is much larger.

The CDR3 runs 15 residues from the cysteine to the phenylalanine. Here the CDR3 DNA is all that survives: 45 bases in frame from base 1. Trimming removed 6 bases from V and 4 bases from J, leaving 17 bases between the germline ends. CDR1 is given as SGHTA and CDR2 as FQGNSA, both from the germline V gene. TCRbeta CDR3 regions were amplified from genomic DNA by means of the immunoSEQ Assay, a bias-controlled multiplex PCR. The published analysis was carried out like this. Within the assay, amplification of reference gene primers was used to estimate how many nucleated cells each sample contained. To quantify the absolute abundance of each unique TCRbeta CDR3 rearrangement, sequence reads were collapsed and filtered. For each sample, productive Simpson clonality was calculated as the square root of Simpson's diversity index across productive rearrangements. Here the immuneACCESS table is served through TCRdb, limited to in-frame sequences with V and J called. Missing clones are a known gap in these copies; in checked studies unresolved V genes cover under half, and the rest lacks a known reason. That table furnishes V, J and clone size, whereas the DNA furnished D and trimming. Present in this sample are 210,000 or so clones, roughly 87% of which were seen just once. 12% of the sample goes to the ten largest clones.

Overall results and qualifications from the work: The quantity of clinical and demographic metadata differed by source and by participant and was supplied without curation.

A second Seattle source provided samples from volunteer blood donors who had recovered from COVID-19. The collaborating institutions used their own protocols to collect whole blood in K2EDTA tubes. For TCRbeta analysis, collaborators shipped samples as frozen whole blood, isolated PBMCs, or DNA extracted from either of those sample types. The chain uses TRBV7-2 and TRBJ2-3; the D region possibly corresponds to TRBD1 (7 bases align). The sample was peripheral blood. This receptor was taken from a woman younger than 30 who had recovered from COVID-19. CDR3 protein: CASRVGGGGADTQYF. The DNA reads as follows: TGTGCCAGCAGGGTGGGCGGAGGGGGCGCAGATACGCAGTATTTT.